Detailed here is one TCR beta chain. Germline-derived CDR1 and CDR2 are SGDLS and YYNGEE. The V end lost 1 base, the J end lost 12 bases, and 16 bases lay between the germline ends. This CDR3 comprises 13 residues. This entry is derived from a study of blood T cells in healthy people across ages. PCR was performed a second time for roughly 7 to 11 cycles using a sample-barcoded 5' primer and a J-beta primer mix. MiXCR, applied by TCRdb to the 5' RACE reads, yields one record per CDR3 protein. The data hold under 1,100,000 distinct CDR3 sequences, with approximately 25% observed a single time. The same sample was also used in a study of T cells of mothers and their children. From that study: Slightly, though not significantly, more overlap was seen in related than in unrelated mother-child pairs.

Sequencing used blood. The V gene is TRBV9, the J gene TRBJ1-2; perhaps TRBD1 as D (6 bases). This clonotype was sampled from a girl under 10 years old in good health. CDR3 loop: CASSVSAVDRHTF. DNA of the CDR3: TGTGCCAGCAGCGTAAGTGCCGTGGACAGACACACCTTC.